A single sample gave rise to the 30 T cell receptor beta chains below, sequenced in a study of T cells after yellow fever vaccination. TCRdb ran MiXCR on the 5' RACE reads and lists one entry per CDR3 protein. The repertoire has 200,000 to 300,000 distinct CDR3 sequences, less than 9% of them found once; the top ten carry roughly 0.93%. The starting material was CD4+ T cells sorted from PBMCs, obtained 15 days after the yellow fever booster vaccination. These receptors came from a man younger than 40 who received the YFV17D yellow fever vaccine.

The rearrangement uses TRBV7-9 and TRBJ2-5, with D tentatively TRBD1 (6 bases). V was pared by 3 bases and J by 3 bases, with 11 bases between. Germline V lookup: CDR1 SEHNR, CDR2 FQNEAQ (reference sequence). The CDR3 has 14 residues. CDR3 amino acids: CASSLLKGEETQYF. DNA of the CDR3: TGTGCCAGCAGCTTGTTAAAGGGGGAAGAGACCCAGTACTTC.

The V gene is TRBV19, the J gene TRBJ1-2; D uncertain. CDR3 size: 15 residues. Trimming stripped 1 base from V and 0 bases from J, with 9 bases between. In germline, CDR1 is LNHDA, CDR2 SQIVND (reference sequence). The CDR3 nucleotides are TGTGCCAGTAGTATAGGACGGATCACTAACTATGGCTACACCTTC. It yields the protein CASSIGRITNYGYTF.

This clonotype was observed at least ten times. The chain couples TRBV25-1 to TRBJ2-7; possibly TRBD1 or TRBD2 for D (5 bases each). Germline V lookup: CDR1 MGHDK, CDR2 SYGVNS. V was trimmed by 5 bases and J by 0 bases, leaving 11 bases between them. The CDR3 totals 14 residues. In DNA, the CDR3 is TGTGCCAGCAGTCCGGGGCAGAACTCCTACGAGCAGTACTTC. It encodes CASSPGQNSYEQYF.

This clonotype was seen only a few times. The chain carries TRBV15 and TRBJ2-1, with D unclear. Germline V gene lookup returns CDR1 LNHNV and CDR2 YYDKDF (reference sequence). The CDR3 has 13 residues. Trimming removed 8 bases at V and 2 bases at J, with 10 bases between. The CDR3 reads CATSQATYNEQFF. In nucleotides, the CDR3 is TGTGCCACCTCCCAAGCGACCTACAATGAGCAGTTCTTC.

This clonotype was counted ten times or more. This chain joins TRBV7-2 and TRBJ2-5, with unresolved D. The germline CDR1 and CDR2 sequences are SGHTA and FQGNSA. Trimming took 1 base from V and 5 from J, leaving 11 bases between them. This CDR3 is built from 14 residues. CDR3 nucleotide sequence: TGTGCCAGCAGCTTAGTGAGCGCTCTCGAGACCCAGTACTTC. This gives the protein CASSLVSALETQYF.

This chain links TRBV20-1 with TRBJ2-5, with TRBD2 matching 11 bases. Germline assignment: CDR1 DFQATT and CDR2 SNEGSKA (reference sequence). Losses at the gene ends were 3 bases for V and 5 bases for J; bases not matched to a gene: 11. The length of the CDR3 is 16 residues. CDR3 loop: CSARTPLAGVLETQYF. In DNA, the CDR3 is TGCAGTGCTAGGACTCCACTAGCGGGAGTACTGGAGACCCAGTACTTC.

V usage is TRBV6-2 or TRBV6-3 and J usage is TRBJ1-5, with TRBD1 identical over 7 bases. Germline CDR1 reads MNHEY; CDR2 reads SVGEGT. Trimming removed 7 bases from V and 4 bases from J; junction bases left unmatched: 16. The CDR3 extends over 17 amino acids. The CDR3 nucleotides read TGTGCCAGCACCTTCCGACCCGGGACAGCCTTTAATCAGCCCCAGCATTTT. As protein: CASTFRPGTAFNQPQHF.

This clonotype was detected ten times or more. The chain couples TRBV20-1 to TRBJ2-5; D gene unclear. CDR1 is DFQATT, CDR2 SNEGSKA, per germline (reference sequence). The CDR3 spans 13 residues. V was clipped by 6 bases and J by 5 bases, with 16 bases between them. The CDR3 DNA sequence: TGCAGTGCCTGCCGAGTCATCCGGGAGACCCAGTACTTC. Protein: CSACRVIRETQYF.

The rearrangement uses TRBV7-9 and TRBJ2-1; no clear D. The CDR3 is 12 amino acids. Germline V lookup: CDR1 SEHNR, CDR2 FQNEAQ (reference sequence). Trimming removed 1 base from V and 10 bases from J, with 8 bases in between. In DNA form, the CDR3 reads TGTGCCAGCAGCTTAGGGGCTGACGAGCAGTTCTTC. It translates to CASSLGADEQFF.

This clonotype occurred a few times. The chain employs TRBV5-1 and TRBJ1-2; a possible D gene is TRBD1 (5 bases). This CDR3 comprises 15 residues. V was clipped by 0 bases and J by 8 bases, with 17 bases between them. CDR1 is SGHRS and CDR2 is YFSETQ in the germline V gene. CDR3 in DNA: TGCGCCAGCAGCTTGGCCGGGGACGGGCCGGGAGGCTACACCTTC. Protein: CASSLAGDGPGGYTF.

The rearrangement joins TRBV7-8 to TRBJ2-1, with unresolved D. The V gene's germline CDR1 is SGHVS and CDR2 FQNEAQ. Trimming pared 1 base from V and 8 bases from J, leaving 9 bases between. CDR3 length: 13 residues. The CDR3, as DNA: TGTGCCAGCAGCTTAGAACCCGAGGATGAGCAGTTCTTC. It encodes CASSLEPEDEQFF.

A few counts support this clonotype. CDR3 protein: CASSEDGRALYEQYF. CDR3 in DNA: TGTGCCAGCAGTGAAGACGGGCGGGCCCTGTACGAGCAGTACTTC. The rearrangement uses TRBV2 and TRBJ2-7, with D maybe TRBD2 (5 bases). The CDR3 totals 15 residues. Germline V gene lookup returns CDR1 SNHLY and CDR2 FYNNEI. Trimming cost V 1 base and J 4 bases, with 14 bases left between them.

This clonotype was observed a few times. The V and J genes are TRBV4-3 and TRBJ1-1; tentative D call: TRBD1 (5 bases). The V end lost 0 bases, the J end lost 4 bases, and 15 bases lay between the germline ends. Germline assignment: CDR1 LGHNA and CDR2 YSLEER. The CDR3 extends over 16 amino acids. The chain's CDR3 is CASSQERIYGGTEAFF. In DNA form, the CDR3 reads TGCGCCAGCAGCCAAGAACGAATTTACGGGGGCACTGAAGCTTTCTTT.

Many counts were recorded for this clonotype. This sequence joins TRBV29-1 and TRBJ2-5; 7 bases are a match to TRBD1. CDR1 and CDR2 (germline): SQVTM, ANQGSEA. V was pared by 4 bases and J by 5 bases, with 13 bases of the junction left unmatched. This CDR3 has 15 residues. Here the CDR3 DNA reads TGCAGCGTTGGCTCGCTACAGGGGACGAGGGAGACCCAGTACTTC. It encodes CSVGSLQGTRETQYF.

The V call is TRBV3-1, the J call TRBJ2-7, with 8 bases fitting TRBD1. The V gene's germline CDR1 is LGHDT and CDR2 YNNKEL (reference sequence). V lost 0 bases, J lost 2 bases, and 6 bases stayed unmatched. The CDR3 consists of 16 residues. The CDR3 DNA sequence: TGTGCCAGCAGCCAAGAGCCCGGACAGGGTACCTACGAGCAGTACTTC. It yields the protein CASSQEPGQGTYEQYF.

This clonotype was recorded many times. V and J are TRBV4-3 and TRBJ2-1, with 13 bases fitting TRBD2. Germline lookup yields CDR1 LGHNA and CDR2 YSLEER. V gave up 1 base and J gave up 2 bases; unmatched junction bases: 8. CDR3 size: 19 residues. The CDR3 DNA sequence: TGCGCCAGCAGCCAAGGAGGGACTAGCGGGGCAGGAGCCTACAATGAGCAGTTCTTC. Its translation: CASSQGGTSGAGAYNEQFF.

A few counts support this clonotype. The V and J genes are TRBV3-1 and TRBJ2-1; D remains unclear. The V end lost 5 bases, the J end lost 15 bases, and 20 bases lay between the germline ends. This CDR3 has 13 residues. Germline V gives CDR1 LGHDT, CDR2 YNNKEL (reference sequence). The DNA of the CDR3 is TGTGCCAGCAGCAGAATACAGAGTCTTTCGTTGTTCTTC. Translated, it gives CASSRIQSLSLFF.

CDR3 in amino acids: CSGIAGSSYNEQFF. CDR3 in DNA: TGCAGTGGCATAGCGGGAAGCTCCTACAATGAGCAGTTCTTC. This sequence joins TRBV20-1 and TRBJ2-1; 8 bases are shared with TRBD2. V was clipped by 7 bases and J by 0 bases; unmatched bases: 5. CDR1 and CDR2 from the germline V gene are DFQATT and SNEGSKA (reference sequence). CDR3 length equals 14 residues.

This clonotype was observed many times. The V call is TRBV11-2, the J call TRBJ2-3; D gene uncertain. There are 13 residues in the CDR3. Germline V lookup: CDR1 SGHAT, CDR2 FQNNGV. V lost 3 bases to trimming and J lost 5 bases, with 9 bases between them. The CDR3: CASSFGVEDTQYF. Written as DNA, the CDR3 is TGTGCCAGCAGCTTTGGGGTGGAAGATACGCAGTATTTT.

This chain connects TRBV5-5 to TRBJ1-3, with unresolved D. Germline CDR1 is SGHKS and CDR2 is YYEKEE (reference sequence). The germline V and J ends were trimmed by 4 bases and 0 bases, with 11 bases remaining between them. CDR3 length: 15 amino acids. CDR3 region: CASSPTGTSGNTIYF. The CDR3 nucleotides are TGTGCCAGCAGCCCCACCGGTACCTCTGGAAACACCATATATTTT.

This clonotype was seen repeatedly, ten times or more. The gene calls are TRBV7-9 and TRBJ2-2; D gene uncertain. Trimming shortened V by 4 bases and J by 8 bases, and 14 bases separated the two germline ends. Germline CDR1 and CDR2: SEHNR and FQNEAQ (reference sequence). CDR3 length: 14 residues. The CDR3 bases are TGTGCCAGCAGCTCCACCTTATATGAGGGGGAGCTGTTTTTT. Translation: CASSSTLYEGELFF.

CDR3 in DNA: TGTGCCAGCAGTGAGTTAAGGAGCTCCTACAATGAGCAGTTCTTC. Its protein product is CASSELRSSYNEQFF. The J gene is TRBJ2-1, the V gene TRBV6-1; no clear D. This CDR3 is built from 15 residues. Germline CDR1 is MNHNS and CDR2 is SASEGT. With 3 bases removed from V and 0 bases from J, the gap between germline ends came to 9 bases.

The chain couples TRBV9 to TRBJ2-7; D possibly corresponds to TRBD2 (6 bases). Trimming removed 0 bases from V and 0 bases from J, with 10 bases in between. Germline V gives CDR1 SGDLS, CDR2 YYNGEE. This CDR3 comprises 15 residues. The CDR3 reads CASSVAPGVSYEQYF. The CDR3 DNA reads TGTGCCAGCAGCGTAGCCCCGGGAGTCTCCTACGAGCAGTACTTC.

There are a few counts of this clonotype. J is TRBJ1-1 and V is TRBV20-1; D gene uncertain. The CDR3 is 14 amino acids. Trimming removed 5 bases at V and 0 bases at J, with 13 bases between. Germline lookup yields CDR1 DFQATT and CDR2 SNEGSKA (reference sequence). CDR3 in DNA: TGCAGTGCTTCGCTTGGTTCTATGAACACTGAAGCTTTCTTT. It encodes CSASLGSMNTEAFF.

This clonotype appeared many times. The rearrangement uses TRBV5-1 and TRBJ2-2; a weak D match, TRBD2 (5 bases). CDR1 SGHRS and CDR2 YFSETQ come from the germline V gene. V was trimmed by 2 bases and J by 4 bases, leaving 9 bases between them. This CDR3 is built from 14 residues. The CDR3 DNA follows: TGCGCCAGCAGCTTACCGGGAAGCACCGGGGAGCTGTTTTTT. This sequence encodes CASSLPGSTGELFF.

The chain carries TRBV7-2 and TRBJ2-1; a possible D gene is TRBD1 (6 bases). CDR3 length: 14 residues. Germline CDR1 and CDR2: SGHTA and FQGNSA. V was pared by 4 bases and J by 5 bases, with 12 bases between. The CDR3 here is CASSSDRYDNEQFF. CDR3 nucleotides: TGTGCCAGCAGCTCCGACAGGTACGACAATGAGCAGTTCTTC. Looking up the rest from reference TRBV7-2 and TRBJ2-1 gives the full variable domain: GAGVSQSPSNKVTEKGKDVELRCDPISGHTALYWYRQSLGQGLEFLIYFQGNSAPDKSGLPSDRFSAERTGGSVSTLTIQRTQQEDSAVYLCASSSDRYDNEQFFGPGTRLTVL.

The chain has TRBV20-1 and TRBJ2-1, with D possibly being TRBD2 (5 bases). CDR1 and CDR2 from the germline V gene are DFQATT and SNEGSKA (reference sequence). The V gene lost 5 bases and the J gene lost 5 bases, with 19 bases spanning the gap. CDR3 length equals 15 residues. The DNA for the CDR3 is TGCAGTGCTCTTAAACTAGTTTTCTTAGACAATGAGCAGTTCTTC. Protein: CSALKLVFLDNEQFF.

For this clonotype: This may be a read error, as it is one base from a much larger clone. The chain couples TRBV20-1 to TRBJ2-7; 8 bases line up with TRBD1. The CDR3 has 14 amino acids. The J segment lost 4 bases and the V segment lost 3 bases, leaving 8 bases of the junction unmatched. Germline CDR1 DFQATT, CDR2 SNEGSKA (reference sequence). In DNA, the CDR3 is TGCAGTGCTAGCAGACAGGGGCCACCATACGAGCAGTACTTC. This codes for CSASRQGPPYEQYF.

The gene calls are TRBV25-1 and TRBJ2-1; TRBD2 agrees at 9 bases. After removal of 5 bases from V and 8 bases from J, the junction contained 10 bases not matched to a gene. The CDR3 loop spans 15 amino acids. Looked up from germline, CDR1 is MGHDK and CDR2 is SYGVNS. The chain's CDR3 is CASSRLAGSTDEQFF. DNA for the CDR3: TGTGCCAGCAGTCGGCTAGCGGGAAGCACGGATGAGCAGTTCTTC. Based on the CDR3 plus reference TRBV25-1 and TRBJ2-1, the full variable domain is EADIYQTPRYLVIGTGKKITLECSQTMGHDKMYWYQQDPGMELHLIHYSYGVNSTEKGDLSSESTVSRIRTEHFPLTLESARPSHTSQYLCASSRLAGSTDEQFFGPGTRLTVL.

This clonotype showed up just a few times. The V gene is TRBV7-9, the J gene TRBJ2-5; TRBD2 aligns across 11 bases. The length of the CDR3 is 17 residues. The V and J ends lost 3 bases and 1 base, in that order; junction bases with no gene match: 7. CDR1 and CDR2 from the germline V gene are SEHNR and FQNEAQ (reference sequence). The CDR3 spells CASSLTLAGAFQETQYF. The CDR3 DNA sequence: TGTGCCAGCAGCTTGACACTAGCGGGGGCTTTCCAAGAGACCCAGTACTTC. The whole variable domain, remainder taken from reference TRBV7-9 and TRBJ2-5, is DTGVSQNPRHKITKRGQNVTFRCDPISEHNRLYWYRQTLGQGPEFLTYFQNEAQLEKSRLLSDRFSAERPKGSFSTLEIQRTEQGDSAMYLCASSLTLAGAFQETQYFGPGTRLLVL.